This T cell receptor beta chain was captured in a study of T cells in Graves' hyperthyroidism and ophthalmopathy. The CDR3 length is 13 residues. V lost 5 bases to trimming and J lost 6 bases, with 10 bases between them. Authors of the study amplified TCR beta CDR3 regions from RNA transcripts. The study used the HTBI primer set for a first-round RT-PCR of the TCR CDR3. TCRdb reprocessed the multiplex PCR reads via MiXCR and lists one record per CDR3 protein. In the table there are around 300,000 distinct CDR3 sequences, 13% of which are singletons. This TCR derives from a woman aged 25 to 45 with Graves' hyperthyroidism that later progressed to Graves' ophthalmopathy. The rearrangement uses TRBV12-3 or TRBV12-4 and TRBJ1-4, with D unclear. The source material was blood. CDR3 amino acids: CASSIGEYEKLFF. The CDR3 DNA sequence: TGTGCCAGCAGTATCGGGGAATATGAAAAACTGTTTTTT.